A selection of T cell receptor beta chains follows, all from one sample in a study of vaccination and CD4 T cells after COVID-19. No antigen has been identified for these receptors. TCRdb passed the PCR reads through MiXCR, listing each CDR3 protein once. The sample has some 16,000 distinct CDR3 sequences, 51% seen once. Material: CD4+ T cells from blood, cultured in vitro. The receptors were sampled from a human donor who had recovered from COVID-19. CDR3s include the opening cysteine and the closing phenylalanine or tryptophan. Each record gives: J gene, D gene, clone size, V gene, CDR3 DNA, CDR3 protein. D genes are given only for firm matches. Expanded clones are given a class, and other clones once, few, many or no size at all.

J gene: TRBJ2-1; D gene: TRBD2; clone size: -; V gene: TRBV20-1; CDR3 DNA: TGCAGTGCTAGAGATCTAAGCGGGGGCTCCTACAATGAGCAGTTCTTC; CDR3 protein: CSARDLSGGSYNEQFF
J gene: TRBJ1-4; D gene: -; clone size: -; V gene: TRBV12-3/TRBV12-4; CDR3 DNA: TGTGCCAGCAGCCTCGACCGAATGGGGGGGAAACTGTTTTTT; CDR3 protein: CASSLDRMGGKLFF
J gene: TRBJ2-2; D gene: TRBD2; clone size: -; V gene: TRBV14; CDR3 DNA: TGTGCCAGCAGCCGGACTAGCGGGGCGAACACCGGGGAGCTGTTTTTT; CDR3 protein: CASSRTSGANTGELFF
J gene: TRBJ2-3; D gene: TRBD2; clone size: -; V gene: TRBV20-1; CDR3 DNA: TGCAGTGCATTACCGGGACTAGCGACAGATACGCAGTATTTT; CDR3 protein: CSALPGLATDTQYF
J gene: TRBJ1-1; D gene: -; clone size: -; V gene: TRBV6-1; CDR3 DNA: TGTGCCAGCGGGGCAGTAAGGAGCACTGAAGCTTTCTTT; CDR3 protein: CASGAVRSTEAFF
J gene: TRBJ2-1; D gene: -; clone size: -; V gene: TRBV27; CDR3 DNA: TGTGCCAGCAGTCCCGGGACCTATCCTTACAATGAGCAGTTCTTC; CDR3 protein: CASSPGTYPYNEQFF
J gene: TRBJ2-5; D gene: -; clone size: -; V gene: TRBV11-3; CDR3 DNA: TGTGCCAGCAGCTTAGGGACCTCACTGGGGACCCAGTACTTC; CDR3 protein: CASSLGTSLGTQYF
J gene: TRBJ2-5; D gene: -; clone size: -; V gene: TRBV9; CDR3 DNA: TGTGCCAGCAGCCCCCGACGGGGACTGGGTGAGACCCAGTACTTC; CDR3 protein: CASSPRRGLGETQYF
J gene: TRBJ1-1; D gene: -; clone size: -; V gene: TRBV9; CDR3 DNA: TGTGCCAGCAGCGTTGGATCGAACACTGAAGCTTTCTTT; CDR3 protein: CASSVGSNTEAFF
J gene: TRBJ1-1; D gene: -; clone size: -; V gene: TRBV27; CDR3 DNA: TGTGCCAGCTCCAACCGGGAAAGCCTTGAAGCTTTCTTT; CDR3 protein: CASSNRESLEAFF
J gene: TRBJ2-2; D gene: TRBD1; clone size: -; V gene: TRBV11-3; CDR3 DNA: TGTGCCAGCAGCTCAGACAGGGGTACCGGGGAGCTGTTTTTT; CDR3 protein: CASSSDRGTGELFF
J gene: TRBJ1-2; D gene: -; clone size: few; V gene: TRBV19; CDR3 DNA: TGTGCCAGTAGTATAGACAGGCTTAACTATGGCTACACCTTC; CDR3 protein: CASSIDRLNYGYTF
J gene: TRBJ1-2; D gene: TRBD1; clone size: -; V gene: TRBV5-1; CDR3 DNA: TGCGCCAGCAGCCCAAGACAGGGGGCTGGCTATGGCTACACCTTC; CDR3 protein: CASSPRQGAGYGYTF
J gene: TRBJ1-4; D gene: -; clone size: -; V gene: TRBV5-5; CDR3 DNA: TGTGCCAGCAGCCGACGTATCAGGGCAGATGAAAAACTGTTTTTT; CDR3 protein: CASSRRIRADEKLFF